These 12 T cell receptor beta chains were all obtained from the same sample, sequenced in a study of blood T cells in healthy people across ages. Using a J-beta primer mix together with a sample-barcoded 5' primer, a second PCR was run for roughly 6 to 11 cycles. TCRdb re-analysed the 5' RACE reads in MiXCR, keeping a single row per CDR3 protein. The sample carries roughly 830,000 distinct CDR3 sequences, less than 80% recorded once. The sequencing sample was made of blood. The receptors derive from a man aged 30 to 39 in good health.

CDR3 bases: TGTGCCACCAGACAGCCTACGGGGTATGGCTACACCTTC. Residues: CATRQPTGYGYTF. V gene TRBV28 combines with J gene TRBJ1-2; D might be TRBD1 (5 bases). Germline CDR1 MDHEN, CDR2 SYDVKM. V dropped 10 bases and J dropped 5 bases, with 17 bases sitting between them. CDR3 size: 13 residues.

This chain joins TRBV6-2 or TRBV6-3 and TRBJ2-7; no definite D call. The V gene lost 6 bases and the J gene lost 2 bases, with 11 bases spanning the gap. CDR3 size: 13 residues. The V gene's germline CDR1 is MNHEY and CDR2 SVGEGT. CDR3: CASRGTVAYEQYF. The CDR3 nucleotides read TGTGCCAGCAGAGGTACCGTTGCCTACGAGCAGTACTTC.

In its sample, this clonotype was seen once. The gene calls are TRBV13 and TRBJ2-1; TRBD2 matches at 11 bases. Germline loops: CDR1 PRHDT, CDR2 FYEKMQ (reference sequence). The CDR3 covers 13 residues. J was trimmed by 10 bases and V by 7 bases; bases with no gene match: 6. CDR3 DNA: TGTGCCAGCACCCCTAGACTAGCGGGAGAGCAGTTCTTC. Translation: CASTPRLAGEQFF.

This clonotype appeared a few times. The chain joins TRBV7-2 to TRBJ2-5; D is possibly TRBD2 (5 bases). From germline, CDR1 is SGHTA and CDR2 FQGNSA. V shed 0 bases and J shed 5 bases, with 13 bases lying between them. The CDR3 sequence is 15 residues long. The CDR3 is CASSLAGRREETQYF. CDR3 nucleotides: TGTGCCAGCAGCTTAGCGGGCCGAAGGGAGGAGACCCAGTACTTC. Drawing the rest from reference TRBV7-2 and TRBJ2-5, the complete variable domain is GAGVSQSPSNKVTEKGKDVELRCDPISGHTALYWYRQSLGQGLEFLIYFQGNSAPDKSGLPSDRFSAERTGGSVSTLTIQRTQQEDSAVYLCASSLAGRREETQYFGPGTRLLVL.

The chain carries TRBV28 and TRBJ2-1, with D possibly being TRBD1 (6 bases). CDR1 and CDR2 from the germline V gene are MDHEN and SYDVKM. With 5 bases removed from V and 14 bases from J, the gap between germline ends came to 16 bases. The CDR3 contains 12 residues. The DNA of the CDR3 is TGTGCCAGCAGTACCCGGGCAGGGGTTGAGTTCTTC. Encoded protein: CASSTRAGVEFF. Filled out from reference TRBV28 and TRBJ2-1, the complete variable domain reads DVKVTQSSRYLVKRTGEKVFLECVQDMDHENMFWYRQDPGLGLRLIYFSYDVKMKEKGDIPEGYSVSREKKERFSLILESASTNQTSMYLCASSTRAGVEFFGPGTRLTVL.

The sample holds a few counts of this clonotype. The chain combines TRBV7-9 with TRBJ2-5, with 7 nucleotides matching TRBD1. Germline trimming cut 5 bases from V and 3 bases from J; bases unmatched to any gene: 6. Per the germline V gene, CDR1 is SEHNR and CDR2 is FQNEAQ (reference sequence). The CDR3 is 14 amino acids. CDR3 in DNA: TGTGCCAGCAGCCCACCGGGACAGAAAGAGACCCAGTACTTC. The encoded protein is CASSPPGQKETQYF.

The DNA for the CDR3 is TGCAGTGCCCGGCGGACAGGGAGGGACGAGCAGTACTTC. Protein: CSARRTGRDEQYF. The rearrangement joins TRBV20-1 to TRBJ2-5; D possibly corresponds to TRBD1 (8 bases). The J call may be mistaken, given a closer DNA end match to TRBJ2-7. The CDR3 sequence is 13 residues long. CDR1 DFQATT and CDR2 SNEGSKA come from the germline V gene (reference sequence).

The chain is built from TRBV5-1 and TRBJ2-4, with D maybe TRBD1 (6 bases). Near its end, the DNA agrees better with TRBJ2-7, so the J call may be wrong. Germline V gene data show CDR1 as SGHRS and CDR2 as YFSETQ. The CDR3 is 13 amino acids. The CDR3 coding sequence is TGCGCCAGCAGCGGGGGCAGGGCCTACGAGCAGTACTTC. Its translation is CASSGGRAYEQYF.

The rearrangement uses TRBV2 and TRBJ2-4; D might be TRBD1 (5 bases). The germline V and J ends were trimmed by 6 bases and 7 bases, with 16 bases remaining between them. CDR1 is SNHLY, CDR2 FYNNEI, per germline. The CDR3 is made up of 14 amino acids. CDR3 sequence: CASRGEVRANIQYF. The CDR3 bases are TGTGCCAGCAGGGGTGAGGTCAGGGCTAACATTCAGTACTTC.

V is TRBV4-3 and J is TRBJ2-3; 7 bases are shared with TRBD2. Germline V gives CDR1 LGHNA, CDR2 YSLEER. V lost 0 bases to trimming and J lost 6 bases; unmatched junction nucleotides: 15. The CDR3 covers 18 residues. The CDR3 nucleotides are TGCGCCAGCAGCCAAGATTTAAGGTCATGGGAGGGTATGGATACGCAGTATTTT. This encodes CASSQDLRSWEGMDTQYF.

The V gene is TRBV9, the J gene TRBJ2-1; 12 bases agree with TRBD1. The CDR3 totals 16 residues. Germline V gives CDR1 SGDLS, CDR2 YYNGEE. V shed 3 bases, J shed 6 bases, and the junction held 7 bases outside the gene matches. CDR3 amino acids: CASSAGTGGMVNEQFF. As DNA, the CDR3 is TGTGCCAGCAGCGCCGGGACAGGGGGCATGGTCAATGAGCAGTTCTTC.

V is TRBV29-1 and J is TRBJ2-1; D uncertain. The CDR3 consists of 15 residues. In germline, CDR1 is SQVTM, CDR2 ANQGSEA. V gave up 2 bases and J gave up 1 base, with 12 bases separating them. CDR3 amino acids: CSVEKLQVSYNEQFF. In nucleotides, the CDR3 is TGCAGCGTTGAAAAACTACAAGTATCCTACAATGAGCAGTTCTTC.